This T cell receptor (beta chain) was identified during a study of vaccination and CD4 T cells after COVID-19. The treatment denotes: roughly 10-day PBMC culture with coronavirus spike peptide pools or control peptides (ViraFEST assay). With regard to this clonotype: Its antigen is still unknown.

Cultured CD4+ T-cell DNA underwent Oncomine TCR Beta short-read sequencing. TCRdb fed the PCR reads into MiXCR, producing one record per CDR3 protein. The sample has over 11,000 distinct CDR3 sequences, 43% seen once. From germline, CDR1 is MDHEN and CDR2 SYDVKM. The length of the CDR3 is 13 residues. V lost 6 bases and J lost 2, with 10 bases in between. Specimen: cultured CD4+ T cells from blood. This receptor was taken from a human donor with COVID-19. V usage is TRBV28 and J usage is TRBJ1-1; D uncertain. The chain's CDR3 is CASSPYDNTEAFF. CDR3 DNA: TGTGCCAGCAGCCCCTATGACAACACTGAAGCTTTCTTT.